The 3 T cell receptor beta chains given below trace back to one sample, sequenced in a study of cytomegalovirus exposure and HLA in healthy donors. Primers for the PCR totalled 60 Vbeta and 13 Jbeta. Profiled with immunoSEQ multiplex PCR; TCRdb holds only in-frame clones, not every one. The top ten clones hold 2.9% of a sample with 200,000 to 250,000 clones, roughly 80% of them seen once. Material: PBMCs. Source of these receptors: a man aged 25-45 years in good health and CMV-seronegative.

This clone was picked up a small number of times. The chain carries TRBV9 and TRBJ2-5; possibly TRBD1 for D (6 bases). V dropped 2 bases and J dropped 2 bases, with 16 bases sitting between them. The germline CDR1 and CDR2 sequences are SGDLS and YYNGEE. The CDR3 is 16 amino acids. The CDR3 region has the DNA TGTGCCAGCAGCGTCCTTCCGGGACACCCACAAGAGACCCAGTACTTC. It specifies CASSVLPGHPQETQYF.

V gene TRBV7-9 combines with J gene TRBJ1-1, with TRBD1 as a possible D gene (5 bases). Germline CDR1 is SEHNR and CDR2 is FQNEAQ (reference sequence). CDR3 length: 14 residues. The germline V and J ends were trimmed by 5 bases and 1 base, with 11 bases remaining between them. The CDR3 protein is CASSPGRTNTEAFF. The CDR3 nucleotides read TGTGCCAGCAGCCCAGGGCGGACGAACACTGAAGCTTTCTTT.

The chain carries TRBV7-2 and TRBJ2-3; D gene unclear. V was shortened by 2 bases and J by 2 bases, with 8 bases between the two germline ends. Germline CDR1 and CDR2: SGHTA and FQGNSA. The CDR3 has 14 amino acids. CDR3 protein: CASSLIAATDTQYF. The CDR3 DNA follows: TGTGCCAGCAGCTTAATCGCGGCCACAGATACGCAGTATTTT.